This T cell receptor (beta chain) came from a study of shared clonotypes between healthy human individuals. About the research overall: Researchers assigned three CD4 naive, three CD4 memory, two CD8 naive and one CD8 memory plate to each donor.

Study observations and caveats: Generation probabilities were higher for clonotypes shared across all four sorted-subset donors than for unshared ones.

The assay was immunoSEQ multiplex PCR, and TCRdb's table has in-frame clones only and misses some. The repertoire holds approximately 500,000 clones, roughly 95% seen once, with approximately 0.062% in the top ten. Memory CD4+ cells were the fraction left after CD45RA+ naive selection. As concerns this clone: Its antigen is still unknown.

Between the trimmed V and J ends, which lost 3 bases and 10 bases, there was a span of 13 bases. This CDR3 has 12 amino acids. Germline V lookup: CDR1 SQVTM, CDR2 ANQGSEA. The sample consisted of naive CD4+ T cells sorted from blood. The subset is: CD45RA+ positively selected. The V gene is TRBV29-1, the J gene TRBJ2-1; D is unresolved. The sequence was obtained from a woman in her 30s in good health. The CDR3 DNA follows: TGCAGCGTTGATTCTAGAGCCCGAGAGCAGTTCTTC. Translated, it gives CSVDSRAREQFF.